A single sample is the source of the 21 T cell receptor beta chains below, sequenced in a study of T cell repertoires in cytomegalovirus infection. One entry per CDR3 protein, called by TCRdb with MiXCR from the reads. The table shows some 900,000 distinct CDR3 sequences, with about 33% occurring only once. These TCRs' antigens remain unknown. Sequences were derived from cultured CD8+ T cells from PBMCs, sampled from culture after CMV antigen stimulation. These receptors were obtained from a human donor in good health (CMV status not recorded). Some clones in this sample may be carry-over from other donors' samples.

V is TRBV24-1 and J is TRBJ2-1, with D possibly TRBD1 on 6 matching bases. The length of the CDR3 is 15 residues. With 7 bases removed from V and 4 bases from J, the gap between germline ends came to 16 bases. In germline, CDR1 is KGHDR, CDR2 SFDVKD. CDR3 residues: CATSSGTRIYNEQFF. The CDR3, as DNA: TGTGCCACCAGCTCCGGGACACGGATTTACAATGAGCAGTTCTTC.

This sequence joins TRBV6-2 or TRBV6-3 and TRBJ1-2, with D maybe TRBD1 (5 bases). Trimming removed 4 bases at V and 5 bases at J, with 17 bases between. This CDR3 is built from 15 residues. Germline CDR1 MNHEY, CDR2 SVGEGT. CDR3 coding DNA: TGTGCCAGCAGTTTGAATCCCGGACACCTATATGGCTACACCTTC. This translates into CASSLNPGHLYGYTF.

This chain uses TRBV6-5 with TRBJ2-1; weak D call: TRBD2 (6 bases). TRBJ2-7 explains the end of the DNA better; the J call may be wrong. The CDR3 length is 17 residues. CDR1 is MNHEY, CDR2 SVGAGI, per germline. CDR3 amino acids: CASSIWSGDETYNEQYF. The DNA for the CDR3 is TGTGCCAGCAGCATATGGTCGGGGGACGAGACCTACAATGAGCAGTACTTC.

The chain joins TRBV7-6 to TRBJ1-3; the match to TRBD1 covers 7 bases. Germline lookup yields CDR1 SGHVS and CDR2 FNYEAQ. This CDR3 comprises 16 residues. V lost 4 bases, J lost 0 bases, and 6 bases stayed unmatched. The CDR3 is CASSSTGAISGNTIYF. Written as DNA, the CDR3 is TGTGCCAGCAGCTCTACAGGGGCCATCTCTGGAAACACCATATATTTT. Complete variable domain (other parts from reference TRBV7-6 and TRBJ1-3): GAGVSQSPRYKVTKRGQDVALRCDPISGHVSLYWYRQALGQGPEFLTYFNYEAQQDKSGLPNDRFSAERPEGSISTLTIQRTEQRDSAMYRCASSSTGAISGNTIYFGEGSWLTVV.

In its sample, this clonotype was seen a few times. The rearrangement uses TRBV5-4 and TRBJ2-1; no reliable D call. Trimming pared 0 bases from V and 7 bases from J, leaving 11 bases between. Germline CDR1 reads SGHNT; CDR2 reads YYREEE (reference sequence). CDR3 length: 14 amino acids. This CDR3 reads CASSLDSSGNEQFF. The CDR3 DNA sequence: TGTGCCAGCAGCTTGGATAGCTCTGGGAATGAGCAGTTCTTC.

This chain joins TRBV6-5 and TRBJ2-1; tentatively, D is TRBD2 (7 bases). V was cut by 0 bases and J by 5 bases, with 14 bases left in between. The CDR3 has 16 amino acids. Germline assignment: CDR1 MNHEY and CDR2 SVGAGI. The CDR3 protein is CASSYSPAGANNEQFF. DNA for the CDR3: TGTGCCAGCAGTTACTCACCGGCGGGGGCCAACAATGAGCAGTTCTTC.

This clonotype was picked up a small number of times. The rearrangement links TRBV12-3 or TRBV12-4 to TRBJ1-1, with TRBD1 as a possible D gene (5 bases). CDR3 length: 19 amino acids. Trimming took 5 bases from V and 0 from J, leaving 25 bases between them. The CDR3: CASSHIAGTPFSMNTEAFF. DNA for the CDR3: TGTGCCAGCAGTCATATTGCCGGGACCCCCTTTTCCATGAACACTGAAGCTTTCTTT.

For this clonotype: The junction and the germline gene differ at one end; a read error may be behind it. The CDR3 coding sequence is TGTGCCAGCAGCCATGGGGCTGGGGTCCAGCATTTT. It codes for CASSHGAGVQHF. The rearrangement joins TRBV4-1 to TRBJ1-5, with D possibly matching TRBD1 (5 bases). Looked up from germline, CDR1 is MGHRA and CDR2 is YSYEKL. This CDR3 spans 12 amino acids.

V is TRBV19 and J is TRBJ1-1, with D unresolved. The CDR3 totals 10 residues. CDR1 and CDR2 from the germline V gene are LNHDA and SQIVND (reference sequence). Trimming took 7 bases from V and 8 from J, leaving 8 bases between them. This chain's CDR3 is CASIAKEAFF. CDR3 nucleotide sequence: TGTGCCAGTATCGCGAAGGAAGCTTTCTTT.

The rearrangement links TRBV4-1 to TRBJ2-1, with TRBD1 matching over 9 bases. V was pared by 4 bases and J by 5 bases, with 9 bases of the junction left unmatched. CDR1 is MGHRA, CDR2 YSYEKL, per germline. This CDR3 is built from 16 residues. For the CDR3, the DNA is TGCGCCAGCAGCCGAGACAGGGGGAAGGTGGACAATGAGCAGTTCTTC. This sequence encodes CASSRDRGKVDNEQFF.

This clonotype was counted many times. V is TRBV7-8 and J is TRBJ2-1; 10 bases fit TRBD2. The CDR3 has 15 amino acids. The germline V gene encodes CDR1 SGHVS and CDR2 FQNEAQ. V lost 1 base to trimming and J lost 4 bases; unmatched junction nucleotides: 1. CDR3 protein: CASSLELAGYNEQFF. As DNA, the CDR3 is TGTGCCAGCAGCTTAGAACTAGCGGGGTACAATGAGCAGTTCTTC.

The sample holds many counts of this clonotype. The rearrangement links TRBV6-5 to TRBJ2-7; no clear D. Trimming cost V 0 bases and J 5 bases, with 5 bases left between them. The V gene's germline CDR1 is MNHEY and CDR2 SVGAGI. The CDR3 length is 12 residues. The CDR3 coding sequence is TGTGCCAGCAGTTACTCGGGCCACGAGCAGTACTTC. Its protein is CASSYSGHEQYF.

The V call is TRBV7-9, the J call TRBJ1-2; D not certain. V lost 5 bases to trimming and J lost 0 bases, with 16 bases between them. The CDR3 contains 16 residues. Germline loops: CDR1 SEHNR, CDR2 FQNEAQ (reference sequence). CDR3 DNA sequence: TGTGCCAGCAGCCGAGGAAGAGACGAAGCTAACTATGGCTACACCTTC. Protein product: CASSRGRDEANYGYTF.

The sample holds many counts of this clonotype. The J gene is TRBJ1-4, the V gene TRBV7-2, with D perhaps TRBD1 (5 bases). The CDR3 consists of 14 residues. V shed 5 bases and J shed 6 bases, with 13 bases lying between them. Germline V gene lookup returns CDR1 SGHTA and CDR2 FQGNSA. The CDR3 bases are TGTGCCAGCAGCACCAGGGTTCGTGATGAAAAACTGTTTTTT. Protein sequence: CASSTRVRDEKLFF.

At least ten counts were recorded for this clonotype. This chain joins TRBV27 and TRBJ1-4; D might be TRBD1 (6 bases). V lost 3 bases to trimming and J lost 1 base, with 9 bases between them. This CDR3 spans 15 amino acids. CDR1 and CDR2 from the germline V gene are MNHEY and SMNVEV (reference sequence). As DNA, the CDR3 is TGTGCCAGCAGTTTCCGGGGGCGAACTAATGAAAAACTGTTTTTT. As protein: CASSFRGRTNEKLFF.

As concerns this clonotype: A much more abundant neighbour one base away suggests this may be a read error. The chain has TRBV7-2 and TRBJ2-1, with D uncertain. CDR1 and CDR2 (germline): SGHTA, FQGNSA. This CDR3 has 12 amino acids. For the CDR3, the DNA is TGTGTCAGCAGCCCCGGGCGTCAGGAGCAGTTCTTC. It encodes CVSSPGRQEQFF.

This rearrangement joins TRBV7-6 to TRBJ1-1; 8 bases are shared with TRBD1. The junction had 5 bases not matched to a gene; V was cut back by 0 bases and J by 5 bases. CDR3 size: 15 residues. The germline V gene encodes CDR1 SGHVS and CDR2 FNYEAQ. CDR3 nucleotides: TGTGCCAGCAGCTTAGCTCCAGGGGGCCAAACTGAAGCTTTCTTT. This translates into CASSLAPGGQTEAFF.

At least ten counts were recorded for this clonotype. The CDR3 sequence: CASSLELNRENEQFF. The CDR3 DNA follows: TGTGCCAGCAGCTTAGAGTTAAACAGGGAGAATGAGCAGTTCTTC. This chain connects TRBV7-6 to TRBJ2-1; D might be TRBD1 (6 bases). Looked up from germline, CDR1 is SGHVS and CDR2 is FNYEAQ. Trimming shortened V by 1 base and J by 7 bases, and 14 bases separated the two germline ends. This CDR3 region has 15 residues.

The rearrangement links TRBV12-3 or TRBV12-4 to TRBJ1-1; D unresolved. This CDR3 spans 12 amino acids. The ends were cut back, 6 bases at V and 7 bases at J, with 12 bases in the middle. The CDR3 DNA reads TGTGCCAGCAGCAAGGACGGGCGTGAAGCTTTCTTT. It yields the protein CASSKDGREAFF.

Only a few counts were recorded for this clonotype. The J gene is TRBJ1-2, the V gene TRBV7-6; 7 bases are shared with TRBD1. V was clipped by 4 bases and J by 4 bases; unmatched bases: 15. Germline lookup yields CDR1 SGHVS and CDR2 FNYEAQ. This CDR3 is built from 17 residues. As DNA, the CDR3 is TGTGCCAGCAGCTCCCGGGACAGATCCCCGGGGTTCTATGGCTACACCTTC. Translated, it gives CASSSRDRSPGFYGYTF.

This clonotype appeared a few times. V gene TRBV15 combines with J gene TRBJ1-5, with unresolved D. From germline, CDR1 is LNHNV and CDR2 YYDKDF (reference sequence). This CDR3 has 14 amino acids. V lost 0 bases and J 6 bases, leaving 9 bases between the germline ends. DNA of the CDR3: TGTGCCACCAGCAGAGACGAGGGCACTCAGCCCCAGCATTTT. It specifies CATSRDEGTQPQHF.